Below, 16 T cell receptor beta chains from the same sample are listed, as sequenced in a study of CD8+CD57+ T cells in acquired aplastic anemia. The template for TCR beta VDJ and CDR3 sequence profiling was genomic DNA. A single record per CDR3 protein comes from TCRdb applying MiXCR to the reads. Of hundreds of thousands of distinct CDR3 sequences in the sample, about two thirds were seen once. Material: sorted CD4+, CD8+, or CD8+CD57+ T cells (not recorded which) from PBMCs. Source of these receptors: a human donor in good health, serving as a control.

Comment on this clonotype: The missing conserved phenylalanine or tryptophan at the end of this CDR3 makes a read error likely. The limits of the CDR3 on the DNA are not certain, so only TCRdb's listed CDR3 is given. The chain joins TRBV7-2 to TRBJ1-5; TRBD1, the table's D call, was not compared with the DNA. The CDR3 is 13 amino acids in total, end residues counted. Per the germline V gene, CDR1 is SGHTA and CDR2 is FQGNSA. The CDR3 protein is CASSFVGGDATEA.

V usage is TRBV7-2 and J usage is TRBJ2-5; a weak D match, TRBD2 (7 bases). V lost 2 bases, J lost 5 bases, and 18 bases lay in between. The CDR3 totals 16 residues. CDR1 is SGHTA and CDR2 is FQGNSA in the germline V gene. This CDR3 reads CASSLSPWGGRETQYF. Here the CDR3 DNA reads TGTGCCAGCAGCTTATCCCCCTGGGGGGGCCGTGAGACCCAGTACTTC.

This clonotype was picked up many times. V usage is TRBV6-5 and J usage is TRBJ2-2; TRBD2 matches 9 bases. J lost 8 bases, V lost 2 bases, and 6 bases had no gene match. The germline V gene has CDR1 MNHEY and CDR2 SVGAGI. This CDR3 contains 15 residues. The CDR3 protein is CASSYAGLATGELFF. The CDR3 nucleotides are TGTGCCAGCAGTTACGCCGGACTAGCGACGGGGGAGCTGTTTTTT.

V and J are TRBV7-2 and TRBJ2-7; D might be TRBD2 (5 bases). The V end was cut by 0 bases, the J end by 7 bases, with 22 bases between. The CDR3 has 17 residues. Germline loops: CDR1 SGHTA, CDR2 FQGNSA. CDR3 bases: TGTGCCAGCAGCTTAGCGTGCGGCGGGTCGAACTACGAGGAGCAGTACTTC. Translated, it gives CASSLACGGSNYEEQYF. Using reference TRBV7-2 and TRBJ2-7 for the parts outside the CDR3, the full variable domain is GAGVSQSPSNKVTEKGKDVELRCDPISGHTALYWYRQSLGQGLEFLIYFQGNSAPDKSGLPSDRFSAERTGGSVSTLTIQRTQQEDSAVYLCASSLACGGSNYEEQYFGPGTRLTVT.

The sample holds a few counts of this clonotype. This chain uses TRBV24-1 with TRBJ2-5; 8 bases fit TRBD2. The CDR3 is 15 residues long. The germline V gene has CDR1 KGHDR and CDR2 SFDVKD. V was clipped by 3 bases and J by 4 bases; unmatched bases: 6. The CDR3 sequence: CATSDRTSPIETQYF. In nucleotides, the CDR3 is TGTGCCACCAGTGATCGGACTAGCCCAATAGAGACCCAGTACTTC.

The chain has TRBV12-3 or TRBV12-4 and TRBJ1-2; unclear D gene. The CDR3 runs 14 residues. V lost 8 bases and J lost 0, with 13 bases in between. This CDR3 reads CASFLTRTNYGYTF. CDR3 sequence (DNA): TGTGCCAGCTTCCTGACACGTACTAACTATGGCTACACCTTC.

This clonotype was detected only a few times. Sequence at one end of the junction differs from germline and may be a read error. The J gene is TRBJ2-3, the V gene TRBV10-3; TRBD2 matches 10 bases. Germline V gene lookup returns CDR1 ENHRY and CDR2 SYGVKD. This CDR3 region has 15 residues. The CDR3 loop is CASSPLAGAYNEQYF. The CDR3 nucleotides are TGTGCCAGCAGTCCTCTAGCGGGGGCCTACAATGAGCAGTATTTT.

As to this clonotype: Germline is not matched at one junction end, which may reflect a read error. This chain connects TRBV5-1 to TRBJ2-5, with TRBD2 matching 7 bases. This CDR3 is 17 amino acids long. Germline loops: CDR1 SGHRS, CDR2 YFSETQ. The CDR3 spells CASSLPGRGAVRETQYF. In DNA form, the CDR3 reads TGTGCCAGCAGCTTGCCGGGGAGGGGCGCAGTAAGGGAGACCCAGTACTTC.

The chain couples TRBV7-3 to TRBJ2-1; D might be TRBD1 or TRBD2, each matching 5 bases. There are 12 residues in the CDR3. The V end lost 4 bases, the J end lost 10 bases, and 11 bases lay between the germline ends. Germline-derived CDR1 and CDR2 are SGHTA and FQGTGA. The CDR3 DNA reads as TGTGCCAGCAGCTCGCCGGGACGGGAGCAGTTCTTC. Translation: CASSSPGREQFF.

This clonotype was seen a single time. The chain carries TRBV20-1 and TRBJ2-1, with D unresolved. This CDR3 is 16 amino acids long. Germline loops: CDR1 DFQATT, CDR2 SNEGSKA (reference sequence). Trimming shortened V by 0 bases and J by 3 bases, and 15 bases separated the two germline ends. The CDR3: CSAREAAGFHYNEQFF. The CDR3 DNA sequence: TGCAGTGCTAGAGAGGCCGCCGGTTTCCACTACAATGAGCAGTTCTTC.

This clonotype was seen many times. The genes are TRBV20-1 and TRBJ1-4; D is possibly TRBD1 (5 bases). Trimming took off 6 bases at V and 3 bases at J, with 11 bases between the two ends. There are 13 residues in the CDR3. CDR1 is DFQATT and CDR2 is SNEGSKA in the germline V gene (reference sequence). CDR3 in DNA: TGCAGTGCCATGGGGGAGGCTAATGAAAAACTGTTTTTT. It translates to CSAMGEANEKLFF.

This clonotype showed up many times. The CDR3 loop reads CASSRDGNQPQHF. The CDR3 region has the DNA TGTGCCAGTAGTAGGGACGGCAATCAGCCCCAGCATTTT. The chain links TRBV19 to TRBJ1-5, with a possible D match to TRBD1 (5 bases). Per germline, CDR1 LNHDA and CDR2 SQIVND (reference sequence). CDR3 length equals 13 residues. Trimming shortened V by 4 bases and J by 2 bases, and 6 bases separated the two germline ends.

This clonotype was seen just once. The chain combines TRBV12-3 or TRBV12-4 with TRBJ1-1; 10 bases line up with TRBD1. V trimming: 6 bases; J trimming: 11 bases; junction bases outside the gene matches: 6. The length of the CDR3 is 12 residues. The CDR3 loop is CASRGQGTVAFF. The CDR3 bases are TGTGCCAGCAGGGGACAGGGGACTGTGGCTTTCTTT.

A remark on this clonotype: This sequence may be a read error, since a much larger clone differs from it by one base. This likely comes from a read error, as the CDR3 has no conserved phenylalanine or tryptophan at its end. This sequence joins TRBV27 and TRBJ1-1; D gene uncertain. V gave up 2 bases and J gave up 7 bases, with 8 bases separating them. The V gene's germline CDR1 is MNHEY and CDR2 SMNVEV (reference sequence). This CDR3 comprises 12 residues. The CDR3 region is CASSLGLGEAFL. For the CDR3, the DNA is TGTGCCAGCAGTTTAGGGTTAGGTGAAGCTTTCCTT.

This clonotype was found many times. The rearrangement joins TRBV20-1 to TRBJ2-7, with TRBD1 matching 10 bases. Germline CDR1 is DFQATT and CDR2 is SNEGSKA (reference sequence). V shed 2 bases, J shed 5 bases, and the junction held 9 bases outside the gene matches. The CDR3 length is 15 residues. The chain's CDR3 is CSARYPGQGIDEQYF. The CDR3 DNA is TGCAGTGCTAGATACCCGGGACAGGGGATCGACGAGCAGTACTTC.

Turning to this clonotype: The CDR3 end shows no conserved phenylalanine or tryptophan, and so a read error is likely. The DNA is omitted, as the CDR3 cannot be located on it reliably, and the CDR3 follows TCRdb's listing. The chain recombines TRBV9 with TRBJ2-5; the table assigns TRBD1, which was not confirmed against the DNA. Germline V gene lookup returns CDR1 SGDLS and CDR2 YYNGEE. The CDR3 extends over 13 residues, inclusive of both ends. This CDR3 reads CASSLYRGEAFFV.